This entry describes one T cell receptor beta chain. This clone turned up a few times. The specificity of this receptor is unknown. It has no much larger one-base neighbor in the sample; base qualities were not kept. The data derive from a study of OX40 agonist ivuxolimab in advanced cancers. With respect to the entire study: The costimulatory receptor OX40 (CD134) was targeted by ivuxolimab, a fully human IgG2 agonistic monoclonal antibody. A male proportion of 82.7% and a mean age of approximately 61 years, ranging from roughly 20 to 80, were recorded for the dose-escalation cohort. The paper describes the monotherapy dose-escalation part (N of about 50 patients) of the phase I trial of ivuxolimab. Among the approximately 54 dose-escalation patients, about 19 had hepatocellular carcinoma, roughly 15 melanoma, 9 renal cell carcinoma and 9 head and neck cancer. Prior anti-PD-1, anti-PD-L1 or anti-CTLA-4 therapy was permitted, and approximately 42% of dose-escalation patients had received checkpoint inhibitors. Intravenous ivuxolimab was administered to patients every 2 weeks at six dose levels: 0.01, 0.1, 0.3, 1.5, 3 and 10 mg/kg. Peripheral TCRbeta sequencing was intended to test whether TCR sequence diversity was altered and clonal T-cell expansion was caused by ivuxolimab. Partial responses were achieved by three dose-escalation patients, of whom one had hepatocellular carcinoma and two had cutaneous melanoma.

Genomic DNA was isolated from the sorted cells so that the TCRbeta CDR3 region could be sequenced. The immunoSEQ Assay was used to sequence the TCRbeta CDR3 regions. Not all clones reach the TCRdb copy of this immuneACCESS table, which keeps in-frame sequences only. Checked studies attribute under half of the gap to unresolved V genes and leave the rest unexplained. Here the sample has roughly 71,000 clones; roughly 80% occur a single time. 1.6% of the sample is in the top ten clones. The trial excluded patients who had a history of autoimmune disease or were on systemic immunosuppression. In every dose cohort, peripheral blood was drawn for TCR sequencing at baseline, cycle 4 day 1, and cycle 7 day 1. Samples came from an open-label, multicenter, first-in-human phase I dose-escalation trial of ivuxolimab. The trial enrolled adults with locally advanced or metastatic head and neck squamous cell, hepatocellular, melanoma or renal cell carcinoma. Before TCR sequencing, CD4+ and CD8+ T cells were separately sorted from peripheral blood.

The CDR3 spans 17 residues, from the cysteine through the phenylalanine. Of all the DNA, just the CDR3 is kept, 51 bases in frame from base 1. The germline V gene (reference sequence) sets CDR1 to SEHNR and CDR2 to FQNEAQ. Unmatched junction bases come to 10, with V trimmed by 5 bases and J by 4 bases. What the work shows at the level of the full study, not this receptor alone: Which antigens the clonally expanded peripheral T cells were specific for was not determined. Low levels of normalized T-cell clonal expansion were also seen in some patients who did not respond. At doses of 0.1 to 3.0 mg/kg, clonal expansion of both CD4+ and CD8+ blood T cells was observed from baseline to week 6. In the 0.1-3.0 mg/kg groups, partial responders were among the patients with the lowest normalized peripheral clonal expansion, particularly in CD8+ T cells. On average, CD8+ T cells showed more expanded clones than CD4+ T cells after ivuxolimab.

The receptor comes from an adult with an advanced solid tumor such as melanoma, head and neck, liver or kidney cancer. Sample: CD4+ or CD8+ T cells sorted from blood, taken in a trial of the OX40 agonist ivuxolimab. The chain joins TRBV7-9 to TRBJ2-1, with 11 middle bases fitting TRBD2. The sequenced DNA: TGTGCCAGCAGCGCGACGAAACTAGCGGGAGTTTACAATGAGCAGTTCTTC. Translated, this is CASSATKLAGVYNEQFF.